This T cell receptor beta chain is drawn from a study of blood T cell repertoires in COVID-19. In the study overall: The United States, Italy and Spain supplied acute and convalescent COVID-19 samples.

The protocol was immunoSEQ multiplex PCR, while the TCRdb copy is restricted to in-frame clones and leaves out a portion. The sample has about 360,000 clones; about 86% are singletons. Seattle patients were enrolled while actively infected and followed longitudinally. The V gene lost 6 bases and the J gene lost 4 bases, with 15 bases spanning the gap. The germline V gene has CDR1 LGHNA and CDR2 YSLEER. The CDR3 contains 15 residues. This chain joins TRBV4-3 and TRBJ2-2; a possible D gene is TRBD1 (7 bases). What was sequenced was peripheral blood. This sequence was found in a woman aged 60-75 years with COVID-19, enrolled during active disease. The DNA for the CDR3 is TGCGCCAGCAGGGGAGGTGACAGGGCCACCGGGGAGCTGTTTTTT. As protein: CASRGGDRATGELFF.